The 6 T cell receptor beta chains reported below all come from one sample, sequenced in a study of CD8 T cells in ankylosing spondylitis. The study, taken as a whole, reports: Made up of under 10 highly homologous variants, a TCR beta motif appeared characteristic of ankylosing spondylitis blood.

These receptors' antigens are unknown. TCRdb re-derived calls from the 5' RACE reads in MiXCR, one entry per CDR3 protein. The repertoire holds fewer than 650,000 distinct CDR3 sequences, 12% seen once, with nearly 7% in the top ten. The sequenced sample consisted of blood, either unsorted or a sorted T cell fraction (not recorded which). These receptors all come from a male donor with ankylosing spondylitis.

The J gene is TRBJ2-3, the V gene TRBV11-2, with D tentatively TRBD1 (6 bases). This CDR3 is built from 16 residues. The ends were cut back, 3 bases at V and 5 bases at J, with 18 bases in the middle. CDR1 SGHAT and CDR2 FQNNGV come from the germline V gene. The CDR3 DNA reads TGTGCCAGCAGCTTCGGACAGCTCGGCATTGAAGATACGCAGTATTTT. This codes for CASSFGQLGIEDTQYF.

V is TRBV20-1 and J is TRBJ1-2; possible D gene TRBD1, 6 bases. Between the trimmed V and J ends, which lost 3 bases and 4 bases, there was a span of 9 bases. The germline gives CDR1 DFQATT, CDR2 SNEGSKA (reference sequence). This CDR3 contains 12 residues. The CDR3 region has the DNA TGCAGTGCTAGTTTCAGGGGCTATGGCTACACCTTC. Translation: CSASFRGYGYTF.

This rearrangement joins TRBV7-9 to TRBJ1-2; 11 nucleotides align to TRBD1. Germline CDR1 reads SEHNR; CDR2 reads FQNEAQ (reference sequence). This CDR3 spans 14 amino acids. The J segment lost 7 bases and the V segment lost 4 bases, leaving 5 bases of the junction unmatched. The CDR3 bases are TGTGCCAGCAGCTCCGGACAGGGGGCACTTGGCTACACCTTC. This encodes CASSSGQGALGYTF. Full variable domain (outside the CDR3, taken from reference TRBV7-9 and TRBJ1-2): DTGVSQNPRHKITKRGQNVTFRCDPISEHNRLYWYRQTLGQGPEFLTYFQNEAQLEKSRLLSDRFSAERPKGSFSTLEIQRTEQGDSAMYLCASSSGQGALGYTFGSGTRLTVV.

This clonotype appeared a few times. The CDR3 sequence is CASSEGDQETQYF. Written as DNA, the CDR3 is TGTGCCAGCAGTGAAGGGGATCAAGAGACCCAGTACTTC. This chain uses TRBV2 with TRBJ2-5, with unresolved D. The V end was cut by 1 base, the J end by 2 bases, with 5 bases between. From germline, CDR1 is SNHLY and CDR2 FYNNEI. This CDR3 has 13 amino acids.

This clonotype was found many times. The gene calls are TRBV7-2 and TRBJ2-7; 7 bases align to TRBD2. CDR3 length equals 14 residues. Germline CDR1 and CDR2: SGHTA and FQGNSA. Losses at the gene ends were 2 bases for V and 0 bases for J; bases not matched to a gene: 1. CDR3 DNA sequence: TGTGCCAGCAGCTTAACGGGGGGCTCCTACGAGCAGTACTTC. Translating gives CASSLTGGSYEQYF. Full variable domain (remainder filled in from reference TRBV7-2 and TRBJ2-7): GAGVSQSPSNKVTEKGKDVELRCDPISGHTALYWYRQSLGQGLEFLIYFQGNSAPDKSGLPSDRFSAERTGGSVSTLTIQRTQQEDSAVYLCASSLTGGSYEQYFGPGTRLTVT.

This clonotype was picked up a small number of times. The chain combines TRBV12-3 or TRBV12-4 with TRBJ1-5, with D unresolved. This CDR3 contains 13 residues. With 3 bases removed from V and 12 bases from J, the gap between germline ends came to 15 bases. CDR3 nucleotides: TGTGCCAGCAGTTTCTCCAAGGCAGGTCGCCAGCATTTT. Amino acid sequence: CASSFSKAGRQHF.